This note documents a single T cell receptor beta chain sequence. Its target is not known. The sample originates from a study of radiation and T cells in renal cell carcinoma. The table came from immunoSEQ multiplex PCR; TCRdb's copy has only in-frame clones and leaves some out. The table has about 86,000 clones, 85% seen once. Study conclusions and caveats: Top tumor clonotypes rose in blood 2 weeks post-radiation, then contracted.

CDR3 size: 11 residues. Between the trimmed V and J ends, which lost 5 bases and 10 bases, there was a span of 11 bases. Germline V gene sequence: CDR1 SGHTA, CDR2 FQGNSA. Time point indicated: blood 4 weeks post-SBRT, at nephrectomy. Regarding treatment: 15 Gy SBRT to primary tumor, nephrectomy 4 weeks later. Clear cell pathology was present in this patient's renal cell carcinoma. V usage is TRBV7-2 and J usage is TRBJ1-2; D ambiguous. The sample here was blood, taken from a patient whose treatment included radiotherapy and nephrectomy. This TCR was recovered from a middle-aged man with renal cell carcinoma. The CDR3 region has the DNA TGTGCCAGCAGCGCATCTTTATACTACACCTTC. Translation gives CASSASLYYTF.